The rows below give T cell receptor beta chains drawn from one sample of a study of blood T cell repertoires in COVID-19. TCRdb's copy holds only in-frame clones and misses some; the assay was immunoSEQ multiplex PCR. The data show 150,000 to 200,000 clones, about 88% seen once. Sequenced sample: peripheral blood. Source of these receptors: a man in his forties or fifties with active or convalescent COVID-19. Both conserved end residues are part of each CDR3. Each record gives: J gene, D gene, V gene, clone size, CDR3 DNA, CDR3 protein. D genes are given only for firm matches. The size of a clone is reported for some rows only, either as once, few or many, or as a class for expanded clones.

TRBJ2-7 . TRBV25-1 . TGTGCCAGCAGCACAGTAGGGGCTCTGTACTTC CASSTVGALYF
TRBJ2-7 TRBD1 TRBV6-5 . TGTGCCAGCAGTTACCAAGGACAGGGATCCCACGAGCAGTACTTC CASSYQGQGSHEQYF
TRBJ2-1 . TRBV19 . TGTGCCAGTAGTATGACCGGGAGCCCGCTTGAGCAGTTCTTC CASSMTGSPLEQFF
TRBJ1-1 . TRBV27 . TGTGCCAGCAGTTTGAGGCTTCGGATGAACACTGAAGCTTTCTTT CASSLRLRMNTEAFF
TRBJ2-2 TRBD2 TRBV2 . TGTGCCAGCAGTGGAGTAGGAGGACTAGTGACCGGGGAGCTGTTTTTT CASSGVGGLVTGELFF
TRBJ2-3 . TRBV2 . TGTGCCAGCAGCTCCACCTTCGGGTCGGACACAGATACGCAGTATTTT CASSSTFGSDTDTQYF
TRBJ2-3 TRBD2 TRBV7-9 . TGTGCCAGCAGCCCAGGGGGTGGAGCGGGAGGAAGGGCCACAGATACGCAGTATTTT CASSPGGGAGGRATDTQYF
TRBJ1-1 . TRBV7-3 . TGTGCCAGCAGCTTAACGGGGGCAGGGAGTGAAGCTTTCTTT CASSLTGAGSEAFF
TRBJ1-2 . TRBV9 . TGTGCCAGCAGCGAGGGAGGGTCTTCCTCCTATGGCTACACCTTC CASSEGGSSSYGYTF
TRBJ2-5 . TRBV11-2 . TGTGCCAGCAGCTTAGCAGGCAGGGTACAAGAGACCCAGTACTTC CASSLAGRVQETQYF
TRBJ2-1 TRBD2 TRBV28 once TGTGCCAGCACTAGCGGGAACCGGAATGAGCAGTTCTTC CASTSGNRNEQFF
TRBJ1-1 . TRBV29-1 . TGCAGCGTTGAAAGGGGATCGGACACTGAAGCTTTCTTT CSVERGSDTEAFF
TRBJ1-4 TRBD1 TRBV5-5 . TGTGCCAGCAGCGTACCCGGGACAGGGAATGAAAAACTGTTTTTT CASSVPGTGNEKLFF
TRBJ1-1 . TRBV6-5 . TGTGCCAGCAGTTATGGACAGCTGAACACTGAAGCTTTCTTT CASSYGQLNTEAFF
TRBJ2-1 TRBD2 TRBV13 . TGTGCCAGCAGCCCGCCGGGACTAGCGGGACTCAATGAGCAGTTCTTC CASSPPGLAGLNEQFF
TRBJ1-5 . TRBV27 . TGTGCCAGCAGTTTATCGTCGAGTCAGCCCCAGCATTTT CASSLSSSQPQHF
TRBJ1-5 . TRBV19 . TGTGCCAGTAGTATCTCGGCAGGGCGAGGCAATCAGCCCCAGCATTTT CASSISAGRGNQPQHF
TRBJ1-3 . TRBV5-1 . TGCGCCAGCAGCCTGACAGGATTCTCTGGAAACACCATATATTTT CASSLTGFSGNTIYF
TRBJ2-7 TRBD1 TRBV6-5 . TGTGCCAGCAGCCGACAGGGGTCCTACGAGCAGTACTTC CASSRQGSYEQYF
TRBJ1-1 TRBD1 TRBV29-1 once TGCAGCGCAGGGACAGTGAACACTGAAGCTTTCTTT CSAGTVNTEAFF
TRBJ1-3 . TRBV19 once . CASTSGQASGNTIYF
TRBJ2-7 . TRBV19 once TGTGCCAGTAGTATCTTCCAGGGAAGCTCCTACGAGCAGTACTTC CASSIFQGSSYEQYF
TRBJ2-5 TRBD2 TRBV2 . TGTGCCAGCCGGAGACTAGCGGGGGTAGTAGAGACCCAGTACTTC CASRRLAGVVETQYF
TRBJ2-1 TRBD2 TRBV27 few TGTGCCAGCACCGGGACTAGCGGGAGAAATGAGCAGTTCTTC CASTGTSGRNEQFF
TRBJ1-1 TRBD1 TRBV7-2 . TGTGCCAGCAGCTCGATGACAGGGGTCACTGAAGCTTTCTTT CASSSMTGVTEAFF
TRBJ1-5 . TRBV5-1 few TGCGCCAGCAGCTTGGAGCCGGGTCAGCCCCAGCATTTT CASSLEPGQPQHF
TRBJ1-5 . TRBV6-1 . TGTGCCAGCAGTGAAACGAGGAAGCATTTT CASSETRKHF
TRBJ2-7 TRBD2 TRBV9 once TGTGCCAGCAGCGTAGAGGATAGCGGGAACTCCTACGAGCAGTACTTC CASSVEDSGNSYEQYF
TRBJ2-1 TRBD2 TRBV6-6 . TGTGCCAGCAGTTTAGAAGGACTAGCGGGAAGTTATGAGCAGTTCTTC CASSLEGLAGSYEQFF
TRBJ1-4 . TRBV5-6 once TGTGCCAGCAGTTCCATCCGCGGGCGAAGGATAACTAATGAAAAACTGTTTTTT CASSSIRGRRITNEKLFF